Presented here are 29 T cell receptor beta chains from one specimen sequenced in a study of T cells in Graves' hyperthyroidism and ophthalmopathy. RNA transcripts were the template for amplifying TCR beta CDR3 regions. TCR CDR3 underwent first-round RT-PCR with the HTBI primer set. TCRdb re-derived calls from the multiplex PCR reads in MiXCR, one entry per CDR3 protein. The sample has roughly 100,000 distinct CDR3 sequences; about 45% are singletons. The source material was blood. Receptors originate from a man aged 40-49 years with Graves' hyperthyroidism.

The gene calls are TRBV2 and TRBJ2-2; 10 bases match TRBD2. Looked up from germline, CDR1 is SNHLY and CDR2 is FYNNEI. The CDR3 runs to 15 residues. With V trimmed by 6 bases and J by 6 bases, 7 bases remained unmatched. The CDR3 loop is CASRATSGTAGELFF. The CDR3 DNA follows: TGTGCCAGCAGGGCCACTAGCGGGACAGCCGGGGAGCTGTTTTTT.

The chain is built from TRBV7-6 and TRBJ2-3; tentatively, D is TRBD1 (6 bases). Between the trimmed V and J ends, which lost 4 bases and 11 bases, there was a span of 19 bases. Germline CDR1 reads SGHVS; CDR2 reads FNYEAQ. The CDR3 totals 14 residues. The CDR3 DNA is TGTGCCAGCAGCTCAGTAGGGGGTATCAATGAGCAGTATTTT. This codes for CASSSVGGINEQYF.

The CDR3 bases are TGTGCCAGCAGTTCCGCCGAGGAGCTGTTTTTT. This gives the protein CASSSAEELFF. V and J are TRBV6-5 and TRBJ2-2, with no clear D. The length of the CDR3 is 11 residues. Germline CDR1 MNHEY, CDR2 SVGAGI. V was pared by 4 bases and J by 10 bases, with 7 bases between.

This clonotype has at least ten counts. The junction shows a germline mismatch at one end, possibly a read error. This sequence joins TRBV7-2 and TRBJ2-1; no firm D call. This CDR3 is built from 15 residues. Germline lookup yields CDR1 SGHTA and CDR2 FQGNSA. DNA of the CDR3: TGCGCCAGCAGCCCCCATTTTAGCTCCTACAATGAGCAGTTCTTC. Residues: CASSPHFSSYNEQFF.

In its sample, this clonotype was seen many times. The J gene is TRBJ2-3, the V gene TRBV11-2, with D perhaps matching TRBD2 (5 bases). There are 15 residues in the CDR3. The V end lost 5 bases, the J end lost 7 bases, and 19 bases lay between the germline ends. Germline-derived CDR1 and CDR2 are SGHAT and FQNNGV. The CDR3 region has the DNA TGTGCCAGCAGCCTAAATTTAGGACTGCTTTATACGCAGTATTTT. Its translation is CASSLNLGLLYTQYF.

At least ten counts were recorded for this clonotype. CDR3 protein: CASSKTSGGPPDTQYF. CDR3 DNA: TGTGCCAGCAGCAAGACTAGCGGGGGGCCCCCAGATACGCAGTATTTT. The chain joins TRBV5-6 to TRBJ2-3, with 13 bases matching TRBD2. Germline V gene sequence: CDR1 SGHDT, CDR2 YYEEEE. V shed 4 bases, J shed 4 bases, and the junction held 6 bases outside the gene matches. The CDR3 contains 16 residues.

As regards this clonotype: One junction end does not reproduce the germline sequence, and a read error may be involved. The chain carries TRBV11-2 and TRBJ2-7; D call uncertain. CDR1 SGHAT and CDR2 FQNNGV come from the germline V gene. The CDR3 covers 14 residues. The CDR3 region is CGSSHGRVPYEQYF. For the CDR3, the DNA is TGTGGCAGCAGCCACGGTAGGGTCCCCTACGAGCAGTACTTC.

The sample holds many counts of this clonotype. The rearrangement joins TRBV20-1 to TRBJ1-2, with TRBD1 matching over 10 bases. The germline V gene has CDR1 DFQATT and CDR2 SNEGSKA (reference sequence). This CDR3 spans 13 amino acids. With V trimmed by 4 bases and J by 7 bases, 6 bases remained unmatched. In DNA, the CDR3 is TGCAGTGCTATGGCGACAGGGGGCTTTGGCTACACCTTC. It codes for CSAMATGGFGYTF.

This clonotype was observed at least ten times. The chain links TRBV7-9 to TRBJ1-2; 7 positions agree with TRBD1. Germline CDR1 and CDR2: SEHNR and FQNEAQ (reference sequence). Trimming removed 8 bases from V and 8 bases from J; junction bases left unmatched: 5. The CDR3 loop spans 11 amino acids. CDR3 bases: TGTGCCAGCGAGGGGGCAAGAGGCTACACCTTC. It encodes CASEGARGYTF.

The sample holds one count of this clonotype. V usage is TRBV9 and J usage is TRBJ2-1, with no clear D. Germline V gene lookup returns CDR1 SGDLS and CDR2 YYNGEE. Trimming cost V 0 bases and J 5 bases, with 3 bases left between them. The length of the CDR3 is 12 residues. The CDR3 DNA sequence: TGTGCCAGCAGCGTAGGCCACAATGAGCAGTTCTTC. Translation: CASSVGHNEQFF.

This chain connects TRBV5-1 to TRBJ1-1; 7 bases are shared with TRBD1. The CDR3 is 14 amino acids. The V and J ends lost 4 bases and 7 bases, in that order; junction bases with no gene match: 10. Per the germline V gene, CDR1 is SGHRS and CDR2 is YFSETQ. CDR3 in amino acids: CASSLSGRGYEAFF. CDR3 bases: TGCGCCAGCAGCCTGAGTGGCAGGGGGTATGAAGCTTTCTTT.

This clonotype was found many times. The chain joins TRBV11-2 to TRBJ2-7; D is possibly TRBD1 or TRBD2 (6 bases each). The V gene lost 0 bases and the J gene lost 2 bases, with 11 bases spanning the gap. Germline V gene data show CDR1 as SGHAT and CDR2 as FQNNGV. The CDR3 totals 15 residues. Here the CDR3 DNA reads TGTGCCAGCAGCTTAGACGGGGGCACTACCTACGAGCAGTACTTC. Translating gives CASSLDGGTTYEQYF.

This clonotype was seen once. V and J are TRBV29-1 and TRBJ2-7, with TRBD1 identical over 10 bases. The trim removed 8 bases at V and 0 bases at J, leaving 10 bases unmatched. CDR1 is SQVTM, CDR2 ANQGSEA, per germline. This CDR3 has 15 amino acids. The CDR3 sequence: CSSRDRGWSSYEQYF. Here the CDR3 DNA reads TGCAGCAGTCGGGACAGGGGTTGGAGCTCCTACGAGCAGTACTTC.

V gene TRBV6-2 or TRBV6-3 combines with J gene TRBJ1-5; D ambiguous. The ends were cut back, 4 bases at V and 2 bases at J, with 9 bases in the middle. Germline V gives CDR1 MNHEY, CDR2 SVGEGT. CDR3 length: 14 amino acids. The CDR3 protein is CASSSLSGNQPQHF. In DNA, the CDR3 is TGTGCCAGCAGTTCCTTGAGCGGCAATCAGCCCCAGCATTTT.

This clonotype was seen at least ten times. This chain joins TRBV20-1 and TRBJ2-3; 10 bases are a match to TRBD2. The CDR3 contains 15 residues. Losses at the gene ends were 6 bases for V and 6 bases for J; bases not matched to a gene: 12. In germline, CDR1 is DFQATT, CDR2 SNEGSKA (reference sequence). In DNA form, the CDR3 reads TGCAGTGCCAGGACTAGCGGTGTACCAGGGGATACGCAGTATTTT. It translates to CSARTSGVPGDTQYF.

The sample holds many counts of this clonotype. The gene calls are TRBV7-3 and TRBJ2-3; D perhaps matches TRBD2 (7 bases). CDR1 SGHTA and CDR2 FQGTGA come from the germline V gene. V was clipped by 2 bases and J by 0 bases, with 15 bases between them. The CDR3 is 17 amino acids. In DNA, the CDR3 is TGTGCCAGCAGCTTATTTGGTGGGGGGGCAAGCACAGATACGCAGTATTTT. Its protein product is CASSLFGGGASTDTQYF.

V and J are TRBV5-1 and TRBJ2-1; no definite D call. Germline CDR1 reads SGHRS; CDR2 reads YFSETQ. Trimming shortened V by 6 bases and J by 9 bases, and 10 bases separated the two germline ends. This CDR3 spans 11 amino acids. CDR3 sequence reads: CASTIGGEQFF. The CDR3 nucleotides are TGCGCCAGCACTATAGGCGGTGAGCAGTTCTTC.

The chain employs TRBV20-1 and TRBJ2-1; a weak D match, TRBD2 (6 bases). The germline V gene encodes CDR1 DFQATT and CDR2 SNEGSKA (reference sequence). CDR3 length: 15 amino acids. The germline V and J ends were trimmed by 6 bases and 2 bases, with 17 bases remaining between them. The CDR3 loop reads CSATSLSGPYNEQFF. In DNA form, the CDR3 reads TGCAGTGCCACCAGTCTTAGCGGCCCCTACAATGAGCAGTTCTTC.

CDR3 loop: CASSFGRGSYFEAFF. CDR3 DNA: TGTGCCAGCAGTTTCGGCAGGGGGTCCTACTTTGAAGCTTTCTTT. The chain employs TRBV12-3 or TRBV12-4 and TRBJ1-1; 7 positions agree with TRBD1. J was trimmed by 7 bases and V by 3 bases; bases with no gene match: 11. This CDR3 has 15 residues.

This clonotype has ten or more counts. J is TRBJ2-3 and V is TRBV5-1, with unresolved D. Trimming stripped 0 bases from V and 4 bases from J, with 6 bases between. Germline V gene lookup returns CDR1 SGHRS and CDR2 YFSETQ. The CDR3 sequence is 13 residues long. Written as DNA, the CDR3 is TGCGCCAGCAGCTTGGACGTATCAGATACGCAGTATTTT. Amino acids: CASSLDVSDTQYF.

CDR3 residues: CAWSPGGGAPRITF. CDR3 sequence (DNA): TGTGCCTGGAGCCCCGGAGGGGGGGCACCTCGTATCACCTTC. V gene TRBV7-3 combines with J gene TRBJ1-2, with D perhaps TRBD1 (6 bases). The V gene lost 11 bases and the J gene lost 13 bases, with 29 bases spanning the gap. Germline V CDR1 and CDR2: SGHTA, FQGTGA. The CDR3 loop spans 14 amino acids.

V and J are TRBV6-5 and TRBJ2-1, with 8 bases matching TRBD1. CDR1 and CDR2 (germline): MNHEY, SVGAGI. The CDR3 loop spans 17 amino acids. J was trimmed by 2 bases and V by 2 bases; bases with no gene match: 8. CDR3 coding DNA: TGTGCCAGCAGTTACCAGGGGGCCTTTGGCCCCTACAATGAGCAGTTCTTC. Translating gives CASSYQGAFGPYNEQFF.

This clonotype has a count of ten or more. The chain joins TRBV6-5 to TRBJ1-2; D possibly corresponds to TRBD1 (6 bases). CDR3 length: 15 amino acids. Germline CDR1 reads MNHEY; CDR2 reads SVGAGI. Trimming removed 7 bases from V and 6 bases from J, with 21 bases in between. The CDR3 loop is CASIPAGAGLHGYTF. The CDR3 DNA is TGTGCCAGCATCCCGGCGGGGGCAGGTTTACATGGCTACACCTTC.

In its sample, this clonotype was seen once. J is TRBJ2-3 and V is TRBV12-3 or TRBV12-4; TRBD2 matches at 8 bases. The CDR3 is made up of 12 amino acids. Losses at the gene ends were 6 bases for V and 5 bases for J; bases not matched to a gene: 1. CDR3 sequence reads: CASSGRGDTQYF. In DNA form, the CDR3 reads TGTGCCAGCAGCGGGAGGGGAGATACGCAGTATTTT.

This clonotype was found many times. This chain links TRBV20-1 with TRBJ2-1, with D unresolved. This CDR3 is built from 12 residues. Germline V gene data show CDR1 as DFQATT and CDR2 as SNEGSKA (reference sequence). The V end was cut by 6 bases, the J end by 8 bases, with 14 bases between. CDR3 loop: CSASAPRDEQFF. The CDR3, as DNA: TGCAGTGCGAGCGCGCCCCGGGATGAGCAGTTCTTC.

There are many counts of this clonotype. V gene TRBV20-1 combines with J gene TRBJ2-1; D gene unclear. CDR3 length: 13 amino acids. Trimming took 4 bases from V and 4 from J, leaving 11 bases between them. Germline loops: CDR1 DFQATT, CDR2 SNEGSKA (reference sequence). CDR3 DNA sequence: TGCAGTGCTATGGTCTGGCTATACAATGAGCAGTTCTTC. Translating gives CSAMVWLYNEQFF.

As concerns this clonotype: A junction boundary mismatches the germline segment, possibly from a read error. The chain is built from TRBV19 and TRBJ1-5, with D possibly being TRBD1 (5 bases). The CDR3 length is 15 residues. Germline V gene lookup returns CDR1 LNHDA and CDR2 SQIVND (reference sequence). The CDR3, as DNA: TGTGCCAGTAGTCCGCAGGGCGGTAGCAATCAACCCCAGCATTTT. The encoded protein is CASSPQGGSNQPQHF.

This clonotype has a count of ten or more. The chain is built from TRBV7-2 and TRBJ2-3, with D possibly being TRBD2 (6 bases). The CDR3 length is 14 residues. V lost 3 bases, J lost 3 bases, and 10 bases lay in between. Germline V gene sequence: CDR1 SGHTA, CDR2 FQGNSA. CDR3 DNA sequence: TGTGCCAGCAGCTTCGCGGGATCAACAGATACGCAGTATTTT. This translates into CASSFAGSTDTQYF.

This clonotype was seen just once. This chain connects TRBV2 to TRBJ2-2; 11 bases line up with TRBD1. This CDR3 is built from 16 residues. From germline, CDR1 is SNHLY and CDR2 FYNNEI. Losses at the gene ends were 4 bases for V and 4 bases for J; bases not matched to a gene: 5. CDR3 protein: CASSVFGTGGTGELFF. CDR3 DNA sequence: TGTGCCAGCAGTGTTTTTGGGACAGGGGGCACCGGGGAGCTGTTTTTT.